This T cell receptor beta chain was recovered during a study of blood T cell repertoires in COVID-19. Assay used: immunoSEQ multiplex PCR; TCRdb lists only in-frame clones, some missing. This sample has about 160,000 clones, with less than 85% found just once. Trimming took off 0 bases at V and 0 bases at J, with 10 bases between the two ends. This CDR3 is built from 17 residues. The germline CDR1 and CDR2 sequences are SGHRS and YFSETQ. The sample taken for sequencing was PBMCs or T cells enriched from blood (not recorded which). The chain is built from TRBV5-1 and TRBJ1-6; no definite D call. The clonotype was recovered from a man aged 60 to 75 who had recovered from COVID-19. CDR3 DNA: TGCGCCAGCAGCTTGGGACAAGTCAGCTCCTATAATTCACCCCTCCACTTT. Its translation is CASSLGQVSSYNSPLHF.